This T cell receptor beta chain was sequenced during a study of blood T cell repertoires in COVID-19. Study information: There were acute and convalescent COVID-19 samples, and they came from the United States, Italy and Spain.

Germline CDR1 and CDR2: SGHVS and FQNEAQ. The ends lost 4 bases at V and 5 bases at J; junction bases unmatched: 4. The length of the CDR3 is 13 residues. Profiled with immunoSEQ multiplex PCR; TCRdb holds only in-frame clones, not every one. The sample includes roughly 150,000 clones, approximately 85% of them seen just once. The source material was peripheral blood. This TCR derives from a man aged 55 to 70 with active or convalescent COVID-19. This chain connects TRBV7-8 to TRBJ1-2; TRBD1 matches 7 bases. The CDR3 sequence: CASSSQGEYGYTF. CDR3 sequence (DNA): TGTGCCAGCAGCTCCCAGGGGGAGTATGGCTACACCTTC.